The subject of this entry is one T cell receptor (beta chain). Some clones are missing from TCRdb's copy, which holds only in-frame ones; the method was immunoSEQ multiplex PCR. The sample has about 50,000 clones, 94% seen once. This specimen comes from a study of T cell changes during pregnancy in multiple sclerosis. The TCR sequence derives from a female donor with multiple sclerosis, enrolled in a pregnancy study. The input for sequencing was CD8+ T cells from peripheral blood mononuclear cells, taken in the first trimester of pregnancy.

The CDR3 protein is CASRAGQGGRYEQYF. CDR3 nucleotide sequence: TGTGCCAGCAGGGCAGGACAGGGTGGTAGGTACGAGCAGTACTTC. The chain uses TRBV6-5 and TRBJ2-7, with 8 bases matching TRBD1. There are 15 residues in the CDR3. Germline values: CDR1 MNHEY, CDR2 SVGAGI. With V trimmed by 6 bases and J by 4 bases, 11 bases remained unmatched.